These 32 T cell receptor beta chains came from one sample sequenced in a study of CD8 T cells in ankylosing spondylitis. MiXCR, applied by TCRdb to the 5' RACE reads, yields one record per CDR3 protein. The sample lists 200,000 to 300,000 distinct CDR3 sequences, about 10% occurring once. The sample consisted of blood, either unsorted or a sorted T cell fraction (not recorded which). These receptors were collected from a male donor with ankylosing spondylitis or in good health (not recorded which).

The sample holds many counts of this clonotype. The V gene is TRBV9, the J gene TRBJ2-2; TRBD1 matches at 7 bases. Germline lookup yields CDR1 SGDLS and CDR2 YYNGEE. The V and J ends lost 5 bases and 4 bases, in that order; junction bases with no gene match: 2. The CDR3 spans 13 residues. The CDR3: CASRTGSTGELFF. The CDR3 DNA follows: TGTGCCAGCAGGACAGGGAGCACCGGGGAGCTGTTTTTT.

This clonotype was detected many times. V usage is TRBV5-1 and J usage is TRBJ1-6, with 9 bases that match TRBD1. The CDR3 runs 14 residues. The germline V gene encodes CDR1 SGHRS and CDR2 YFSETQ. The V segment lost 0 bases and the J segment 8 bases; nucleotides outside the gene matches: 0. The CDR3 loop reads CASSLGTGDSPLHF. CDR3 bases: TGCGCCAGCAGCTTGGGGACAGGGGATTCACCCCTCCACTTT.

This clonotype was detected many times. J is TRBJ2-3 and V is TRBV18, with D possibly matching TRBD2 (6 bases). Looked up from germline, CDR1 is KGHSH and CDR2 is LQKENI. This CDR3 region has 16 residues. Trimming stripped 3 bases from V and 0 bases from J, with 13 bases between. The CDR3 DNA follows: TGTGCCAGCTCACCGACGGGGGACTCTAGCACAGATACGCAGTATTTT. Protein: CASSPTGDSSTDTQYF. The variable domain in full, completed from reference TRBV18 and TRBJ2-3, reads NAGVMQNPRHLVRRRGQEARLRCSPMKGHSHVYWYRQLPEEGLKFMVYLQKENIIDESGMPKERFSAEFPKEGPSILRIQQVVRGDSAAYFCASSPTGDSSTDTQYFGPGTRLTVL.

V gene TRBV4-1 combines with J gene TRBJ1-5; D is possibly TRBD1 (5 bases). V lost 3 bases to trimming and J lost 6 bases, with 15 bases between them. From germline, CDR1 is MGHRA and CDR2 YSYEKL. The CDR3 spans 15 residues. The CDR3, as DNA: TGCGCCAGCAGCCACGCCCAAATAAGGGGTCAGCCCCAGCATTTT. Amino acids: CASSHAQIRGQPQHF.

This clonotype showed up many times. The rearrangement links TRBV5-1 to TRBJ1-2, with D unresolved. Trimming cost V 0 bases and J 4 bases, with 10 bases left between them. CDR3 length: 14 residues. The germline gives CDR1 SGHRS, CDR2 YFSETQ. CDR3 amino acids: CASSLVREGYGYTF. The CDR3 DNA reads TGCGCCAGCAGCTTGGTCCGGGAAGGCTATGGCTACACCTTC.

This clonotype was detected many times. The V call is TRBV27, the J call TRBJ1-5, with 12 positions matching TRBD1. Trimming cost V 6 bases and J 6 bases; bases outside gene matches: 6. The V gene's germline CDR1 is MNHEY and CDR2 SMNVEV (reference sequence). The CDR3 extends over 15 amino acids. The CDR3: CASSRGQGAIQPQHF. The CDR3 DNA sequence: TGTGCCAGCAGCCGGGGACAGGGGGCTATTCAGCCCCAGCATTTT.

For this clonotype: Given a much more abundant clone one base away, this may be a read error. J is TRBJ2-7 and V is TRBV5-5; 8 bases line up with TRBD1. The CDR3 spans 16 residues. Germline-derived CDR1 and CDR2 are SGHKS and YYEKEE (reference sequence). The CDR3 here is CTSSEYTGTGPPEQYF. The CDR3 nucleotides read TGTACCAGCAGCGAATACACCGGGACAGGACCCCCTGAGCAGTACTTC.

In its sample, this clonotype was seen many times. This chain uses TRBV10-3 with TRBJ2-5; 14 bases map to TRBD2. Unmatched junction bases numbered 4, after V lost 10 bases and J lost 0 bases. Germline V CDR1 and CDR2: ENHRY, SYGVKD. This CDR3 has 15 residues. As DNA, the CDR3 is TGTGCCACGCGACTAGCGGGGGGGAACCAAGAGACCCAGTACTTC. It encodes CATRLAGGNQETQYF.

The chain couples TRBV20-1 to TRBJ2-7; a possible D gene is TRBD2 (5 bases). V shed 5 bases and J shed 0 bases, with 14 bases lying between them. The CDR3 is made up of 14 amino acids. The V gene's germline CDR1 is DFQATT and CDR2 SNEGSKA (reference sequence). The CDR3 is CSALGLSISYEQYF. The CDR3 DNA reads as TGCAGTGCTCTCGGACTCTCGATCTCCTACGAGCAGTACTTC.

The V gene is TRBV11-3, the J gene TRBJ1-1, with D maybe TRBD1 (5 bases). CDR3 size: 14 residues. The ends were cut back, 5 bases at V and 7 bases at J, with 17 bases in the middle. The germline gives CDR1 SGHNT, CDR2 YENEEA. The CDR3, as DNA: TGTGCCAGCAGCCTAGGGGCGGGGAACCGTGAAGCTTTCTTT. Translating it yields CASSLGAGNREAFF.

This clonotype was observed a handful of times. The chain is built from TRBV28 and TRBJ2-2; 11 bases map to TRBD2. Trimming removed 5 bases from V and 3 bases from J; junction bases left unmatched: 5. Per the germline V gene, CDR1 is MDHEN and CDR2 is SYDVKM. The CDR3 loop spans 16 amino acids. The CDR3 DNA reads as TGTGCCAGCAGTAAACCGGGACTAGCGGACACCGGGGAGCTGTTTTTT. Encoded protein: CASSKPGLADTGELFF.

Ten or more counts support this clonotype. This sequence joins TRBV15 and TRBJ2-7; a possible D gene is TRBD2 (6 bases). Looked up from germline, CDR1 is LNHNV and CDR2 is YYDKDF (reference sequence). The CDR3 consists of 13 residues. The V gene lost 5 bases and the J gene lost 3 bases, with 11 bases spanning the gap. This chain's CDR3 is CATSRRVGYEQYF. Here the CDR3 DNA reads TGTGCCACCAGCCGGAGGGTAGGCTACGAGCAGTACTTC.

The gene calls are TRBV2 and TRBJ2-5; D unresolved. The V gene lost 7 bases and the J gene lost 2 bases, with 5 bases spanning the gap. The germline V gene has CDR1 SNHLY and CDR2 FYNNEI. The CDR3 is made up of 11 amino acids. CDR3 amino acids: CASKEQETQYF. The CDR3 DNA reads TGTGCCAGCAAAGAACAAGAGACCCAGTACTTC.

This clonotype has at least ten counts. V and J are TRBV25-1 and TRBJ1-1; possible D gene TRBD1, 6 bases. V was clipped by 7 bases and J by 2 bases, with 11 bases between them. The CDR3 sequence is 13 residues long. CDR1 MGHDK and CDR2 SYGVNS come from the germline V gene. CDR3 in DNA: TGTGCCAGCACGGCAGGGGTAAACACTGAAGCTTTCTTT. Translated: CASTAGVNTEAFF.

This clonotype was seen more than once but under ten times. The chain links TRBV25-1 to TRBJ2-7; 7 positions match TRBD2. The trim removed 8 bases at V and 3 bases at J, leaving 7 bases unmatched. The CDR3 extends over 13 amino acids. CDR1 and CDR2 from the germline V gene are MGHDK and SYGVNS. In DNA, the CDR3 is TGTGCCAGCGGGGGAGGGTGGGGCTACGAGCAGTACTTC. It specifies CASGGGWGYEQYF.

This clonotype was detected a few times. The chain links TRBV10-3 to TRBJ2-1, with a weak D call TRBD1 (6 bases). The CDR3 sequence is 15 residues long. With 6 bases removed from V and 6 bases from J, the gap between germline ends came to 18 bases. The germline V gene has CDR1 ENHRY and CDR2 SYGVKD. The CDR3 protein is CAIRPHRETGNEQFF. CDR3 DNA: TGTGCCATCAGACCCCACAGGGAAACGGGCAATGAGCAGTTCTTC.

This clonotype was seen at least ten times. The rearrangement joins TRBV20-1 to TRBJ2-3; D remains unclear. Germline V lookup: CDR1 DFQATT, CDR2 SNEGSKA (reference sequence). The CDR3 has 12 residues. The V gene lost 2 bases and the J gene lost 5 bases, with 8 bases spanning the gap. The CDR3 bases are TGCAGTGCTAGACCGTCGGAAGATACGCAGTATTTT. Residues: CSARPSEDTQYF.

In its sample, this clonotype was seen many times. The J gene is TRBJ2-6, the V gene TRBV4-1; D might be TRBD2 (6 bases). This CDR3 spans 15 amino acids. Germline loops: CDR1 MGHRA, CDR2 YSYEKL. V was pared by 3 bases and J by 1 base, with 7 bases between. This chain's CDR3 is CASSQGTSGANVLTF. The CDR3, as DNA: TGCGCCAGCAGCCAGGGGACTTCTGGGGCCAACGTCCTGACTTTC.

This clonotype was observed a few times. The genes are TRBV10-3 and TRBJ2-1; 8 bases fit TRBD1. There are 16 residues in the CDR3. Germline trimming cut 7 bases from V and 0 bases from J; bases unmatched to any gene: 8. CDR1 is ENHRY, CDR2 SYGVKD, per germline. CDR3 nucleotides: TGTGCCATCATCGACAGGGGAGGAAGCTCCTACAATGAGCAGTTCTTC. It codes for CAIIDRGGSSYNEQFF.

The chain links TRBV11-2 to TRBJ1-1, with a tentative D call TRBD1 (6 bases). V was pared by 4 bases and J by 5 bases, with 11 bases between. Germline values: CDR1 SGHAT, CDR2 FQNNGV. CDR3 length: 13 residues. In DNA, the CDR3 is TGTGCCAGCAGCTCAGGACAGAGAACTGAAGCTTTCTTT. Protein sequence: CASSSGQRTEAFF.

At least ten counts were recorded for this clonotype. This chain links TRBV20-1 with TRBJ2-3, with D hard to call. The germline V and J ends were trimmed by 5 bases and 6 bases, with 21 bases remaining between them. The CDR3 sequence is 15 residues long. Germline loops: CDR1 DFQATT, CDR2 SNEGSKA (reference sequence). The CDR3 sequence: CSAHPPRRSPDTQYF. The CDR3 DNA reads as TGCAGTGCTCACCCGCCAAGACGGAGCCCCGATACGCAGTATTTT.

This clonotype was detected once. V and J are TRBV13 and TRBJ2-7; 7 bases fit TRBD1. The CDR3 runs to 14 residues. Germline CDR1 reads PRHDT; CDR2 reads FYEKMQ (reference sequence). The trim removed 5 bases at V and 0 bases at J, leaving 4 bases unmatched. The CDR3 nucleotides are TGTGCCAGCAGCGGACAGGACCTCTCCTACGAGCAGTACTTC. It translates to CASSGQDLSYEQYF.

This clonotype was seen repeatedly, ten times or more. The V and J genes are TRBV5-5 and TRBJ2-7, with D possibly being TRBD1 (6 bases). The germline V gene encodes CDR1 SGHKS and CDR2 YYEKEE (reference sequence). This CDR3 region has 15 residues. The germline V and J ends were trimmed by 0 bases and 0 bases, with 10 bases remaining between them. This CDR3 reads CASSLDRARSYEQYF. The CDR3 nucleotides read TGTGCCAGCAGCTTGGACAGGGCCCGCTCCTACGAGCAGTACTTC.

This clonotype occurred many times. This chain connects TRBV7-2 to TRBJ2-3; D is uncertain. V was clipped by 5 bases and J by 6 bases, with 9 bases between them. The CDR3 consists of 12 residues. The germline V gene encodes CDR1 SGHTA and CDR2 FQGNSA. The CDR3 is CASSARGDTQYF. The CDR3 DNA sequence: TGTGCCAGCAGCGCACGAGGCGATACGCAGTATTTT.

J is TRBJ2-7 and V is TRBV20-1; no definite D call. From germline, CDR1 is DFQATT and CDR2 SNEGSKA (reference sequence). Trimming cost V 0 bases and J 3 bases, with 6 bases left between them. CDR3 size: 12 residues. The CDR3 DNA is TGCAGTGCTAGAGATGTGGACTACGAGCAGTACTTC. Its translation is CSARDVDYEQYF.

This clonotype was seen at least ten times. This CDR3 reads CSSLGPSTDTQYF. CDR3 bases: TGCAGTTCGCTAGGGCCGAGCACAGATACGCAGTATTTT. The chain couples TRBV20-1 to TRBJ2-3; unclear D gene. The CDR3 has 13 residues. Germline lookup yields CDR1 DFQATT and CDR2 SNEGSKA (reference sequence). Trimming stripped 8 bases from V and 0 bases from J, with 12 bases between.

This clonotype was counted ten times or more. The chain couples TRBV3-1 to TRBJ1-2; TRBD1 matches at 9 bases. The CDR3 runs to 17 residues. Germline assignment: CDR1 LGHDT and CDR2 YNNKEL (reference sequence). The trim removed 4 bases at V and 1 base at J, leaving 10 bases unmatched. CDR3: CASSPLGQGFVNYGYTF. Written as DNA, the CDR3 is TGTGCCAGCAGCCCCCTGGGACAGGGTTTCGTTAACTATGGCTACACCTTC.

This clonotype was observed many times. The V call is TRBV10-3, the J call TRBJ2-7, with D maybe TRBD2 (5 bases). This CDR3 is 13 amino acids long. Per germline, CDR1 ENHRY and CDR2 SYGVKD. Between the trimmed V and J ends, which lost 3 bases and 6 bases, there was a span of 12 bases. The CDR3 reads CAISDGLTGEQYF. CDR3 coding DNA: TGTGCCATCAGTGACGGACTGACGGGCGAGCAGTACTTC.

The chain recombines TRBV6-1 with TRBJ2-3; D might be TRBD1 or TRBD2, each matching 6 bases. Trimming took 7 bases from V and 5 from J, leaving 19 bases between them. This CDR3 contains 15 residues. Germline loops: CDR1 MNHNS, CDR2 SASEGT. The CDR3 DNA follows: TGTGCCAGCATCGAGGGGGGTGGTGGTAAAGATACGCAGTATTTT. Its protein is CASIEGGGGKDTQYF.

This clonotype was seen at least ten times. The gene calls are TRBV28 and TRBJ1-1; D gene ambiguous. Germline CDR1 MDHEN, CDR2 SYDVKM. This CDR3 comprises 11 residues. Trimming removed 6 bases from V and 4 bases from J, with 6 bases in between. DNA for the CDR3: TGTGCCAGCAGACTCATCACTGAAGCTTTCTTT. Its protein is CASRLITEAFF.

The J gene is TRBJ2-7, the V gene TRBV5-1, with D possibly being TRBD1 or TRBD2 (6 bases each). Trimming removed 4 bases at V and 5 bases at J, with 19 bases between. The CDR3 is made up of 15 amino acids. Germline CDR1 and CDR2: SGHRS and YFSETQ. The CDR3 bases are TGCGCCAGCAGCGAATCTCTAGGGGGGCCCAACGAGCAGTACTTC. Its translation is CASSESLGGPNEQYF.

This sequence joins TRBV5-4 and TRBJ1-6; D call uncertain. V lost 2 bases and J 10 bases, leaving 10 bases between the germline ends. This CDR3 contains 13 residues. The germline gives CDR1 SGHNT, CDR2 YYREEE (reference sequence). The CDR3 spells CASSFYAESPLHF. As DNA, the CDR3 is TGTGCCAGCAGCTTTTACGCTGAATCACCCCTCCACTTT.